This TCR beta chain was sequenced for a study of regulatory T cells in long-lasting Graves disease. This clonotype was seen ten or more times. According to the study, TCR beta libraries were built with iRepertoire HTBI primers and CDR3-region Arm-PCR. TCRdb re-analysed the multiplex PCR reads in MiXCR, keeping a single row per CDR3 protein. In the table there are 400,000 to 550,000 distinct CDR3 sequences, 14% to 15% of which are singletons. Time point meaning: newly diagnosed GD, antithyroid drugs for less than 3 months. With RNA extracted from PBMCs as input, the TCR library was made. The CDR3 is made up of 15 amino acids. J gave up 3 bases and V 4 bases, and 6 bases lay outside the gene matches. Germline assignment: CDR1 LGHDT and CDR2 YNNKEL (reference sequence). This same sample was also taken into another study, of T cells in Graves' hyperthyroidism and ophthalmopathy.

This chain joins TRBV3-1 and TRBJ2-3; 8 bases align to TRBD2. The sequence was obtained from a woman aged 25 to 39 with Graves disease. The source was peripheral blood mononuclear cells (PBMCs), collected at new diagnosis, from a patient treated with antithyroid drugs. The DNA for the CDR3 is TGTGCCAGCAGCCCGCGAGCGGGAGTGACAGATACGCAGTATTTT. Its protein product is CASSPRAGVTDTQYF.